This entry concerns a single T cell receptor (beta chain). These data are taken from a study of blood T cell repertoires in COVID-19. About the research overall: The samples span acute and convalescent COVID-19 from the United States, Italy and Spain. Nucleic acid was either cDNA or gDNA, and it came from T cells, B-cell-depleted T cells, or PBMCs.

Germline V gene lookup returns CDR1 LNHDA and CDR2 SQIVND (reference sequence). Trimming removed 4 bases at V and 4 bases at J, with 10 bases between. This CDR3 is 13 amino acids long. How the authors handled the data: Reference gene primer amplification in the assay estimated nucleated cell counts. Libraries were prepared by immunoSEQ multiplex PCR; TCRdb keeps only in-frame clonotypes and omits some of them. For V, J and clone size, that table is used; D and trimming come from the DNA. The sample lists around 84,000 clones, over 70% occurring once. Sequencing was done on a sample of peripheral blood. This clonotype was obtained from a man older than 75 with active or convalescent COVID-19. The J gene is TRBJ1-1, the V gene TRBV19, with unresolved D. The CDR3, as DNA: TGTGCCAGTAGTACCCCTCGAGGCACTGAAGCTTTCTTT. This sequence encodes CASSTPRGTEAFF.